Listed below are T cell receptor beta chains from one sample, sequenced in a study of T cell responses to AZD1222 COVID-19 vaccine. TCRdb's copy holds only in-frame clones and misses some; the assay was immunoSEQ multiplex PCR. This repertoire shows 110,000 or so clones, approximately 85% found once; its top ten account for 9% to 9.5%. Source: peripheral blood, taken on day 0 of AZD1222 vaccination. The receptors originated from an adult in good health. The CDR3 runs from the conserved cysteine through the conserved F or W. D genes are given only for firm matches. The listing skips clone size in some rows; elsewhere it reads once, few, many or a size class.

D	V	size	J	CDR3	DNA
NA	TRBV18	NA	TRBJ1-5	CASSPQGSSNQPQHF	TGTGCCAGCTCACCACAAGGGTCTAGCAATCAGCCCCAGCATTTT
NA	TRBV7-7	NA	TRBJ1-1	CASSRIENTEAFF	TGTGCCAGCAGCAGAATCGAGAACACTGAAGCTTTCTTT
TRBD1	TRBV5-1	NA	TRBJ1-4	CASSSRTGEYEKLFF	TGCGCCAGCAGCTCCAGGACAGGCGAGTATGAAAAACTGTTTTTT
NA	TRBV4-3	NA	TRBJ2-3	CASSREETDTQYF	TGCGCCAGCAGCCGGGAGGAAACAGATACGCAGTATTTT
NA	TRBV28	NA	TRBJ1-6	CASSRRMTGSDF	TGTGCCAGCAGTCGGCGGATGACAGGATCGGACTTT
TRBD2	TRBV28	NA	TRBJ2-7	CASSRGGANYEQYF	TGTGCCAGCAGCCGGGGGGGCGCGAACTACGAGCAGTACTTC
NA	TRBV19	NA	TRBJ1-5	CASGGYVNQPQHF	TGTGCCAGTGGGGGGTACGTAAATCAGCCCCAGCATTTT
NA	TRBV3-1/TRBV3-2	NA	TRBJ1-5	CASSQGQGDQPQHF	TGTGCCAGCAGCCAAGGGCAGGGCGATCAGCCCCAGCATTTT
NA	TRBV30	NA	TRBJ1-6	CAWNEGGKNSPLHF	TGTGCCTGGAACGAGGGGGGGAAGAATTCACCCCTCCACTTT
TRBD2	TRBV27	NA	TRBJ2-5	CASSLWGGRETQYF	TGTGCCAGCAGTTTATGGGGGGGGAGAGAGACCCAGTACTTC
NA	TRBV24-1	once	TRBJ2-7	CATSDPPPGHEQYF	TGTGCCACCAGTGATCCCCCCCCGGGGCACGAGCAGTACTTC
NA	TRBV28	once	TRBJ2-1	CASYYNEQFF	TGTGCCAGCTATTACAATGAGCAGTTCTTC
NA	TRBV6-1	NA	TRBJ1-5	CASSEAQGNQPQHF	TGTGCCAGCAGTGAAGCCCAGGGTAATCAGCCCCAGCATTTT
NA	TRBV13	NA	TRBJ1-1	CASSRGPPNTEAFF	TGTGCCAGCAGCCGAGGACCGCCGAACACTGAAGCTTTCTTT
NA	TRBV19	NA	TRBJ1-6	CASSIDGTGTSNSPLHF	TGTGCCAGTAGTATAGATGGGACTGGGACTTCTAATTCACCCCTCCACTTT
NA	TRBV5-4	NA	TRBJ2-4	CASSLGDIQLGDIQYF	TGTGCCAGCAGCTTGGGGGACATTCAGCTAGGGGACATTCAGTACTTC
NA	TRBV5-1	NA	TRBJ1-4	CASSFQGTNEKLFF	TGCGCCAGCAGCTTTCAGGGGACTAATGAAAAACTGTTTTTT
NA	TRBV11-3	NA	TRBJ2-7	CASGRSSYEQYF	TGTGCCAGCGGCCGTTCGTCCTACGAGCAGTACTTC
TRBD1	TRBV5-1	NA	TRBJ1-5	CASSPGQGGQPQHF	TGCGCCAGCAGCCCCGGACAGGGGGGTCAGCCCCAGCATTTT
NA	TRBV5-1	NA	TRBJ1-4	CASSLDGSNEKLFF	TGCGCCAGCAGCTTGGATGGCAGTAATGAAAAACTGTTTTTT
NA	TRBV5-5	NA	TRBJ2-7	CASNEGRGSDEQYF	TGTGCCAGCAACGAAGGTAGGGGATCGGACGAGCAGTACTTC
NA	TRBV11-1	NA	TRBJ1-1	CASSLAGSWAFF	TGTGCCAGCAGCTTAGCCGGCTCTTGGGCTTTCTTT
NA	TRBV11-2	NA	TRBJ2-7	CASSIAQQGYEQYF	TGTGCCAGCAGCATAGCACAGCAGGGTTACGAGCAGTACTTC
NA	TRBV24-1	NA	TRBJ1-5	CATSDTHSNQPQHF	TGTGCCACCAGTGACACCCATAGCAATCAGCCCCAGCATTTT
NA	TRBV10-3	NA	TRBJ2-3	CASTGPSTGDTQYF	TGTGCCAGCACTGGGCCCTCGACGGGGGATACGCAGTATTTT
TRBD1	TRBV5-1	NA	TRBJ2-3	CASSFSSGTDLSTDTQYF	TGCGCCAGCAGCTTTTCGTCTGGGACAGATTTAAGCACAGATACGCAGTATTTT
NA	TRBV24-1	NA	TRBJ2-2	CATSDGQYTGELFF	TGTGCCACCAGTGACGGACAGTACACCGGGGAGCTGTTTTTT
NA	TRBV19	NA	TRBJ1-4	CASSYRGNEKLFF	TGTGCCAGTAGTTACCGGGGTAATGAAAAACTGTTTTTT
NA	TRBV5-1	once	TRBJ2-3	CASSLGSLPDGTDTQYF	TGCGCCAGCAGCTTGGGATCCCTTCCTGACGGCACAGATACGCAGTATTTT
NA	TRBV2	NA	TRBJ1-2	CASMAGNYGYTF	TGTGCCAGCATGGCAGGGAATTATGGCTACACCTTC
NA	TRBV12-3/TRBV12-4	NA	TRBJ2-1	CASSLSNEQFF	TGTGCCAGCAGTTTGAGCAATGAGCAGTTCTTC
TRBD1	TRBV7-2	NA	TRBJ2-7	CASSPGTGGIYEQYF	TGTGCCAGCAGCCCGGGGACAGGGGGCATCTACGAGCAGTACTTC
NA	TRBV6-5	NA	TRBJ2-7	CASSYYNGEQYF	TGTGCCAGCAGTTACTATAACGGCGAGCAGTACTTC
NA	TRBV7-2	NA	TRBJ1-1	CASSPFPGNTEAFF	TGTGCCAGCAGCCCCTTCCCAGGGAACACTGAAGCTTTCTTT
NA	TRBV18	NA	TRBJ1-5	CASSPGSLNQPQHF	TGTGCCAGCTCACCGGGATCCCTCAATCAGCCCCAGCATTTT
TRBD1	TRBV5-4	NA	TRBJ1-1	CASSFAGTENTEAFF	TGTGCCAGCAGCTTCGCCGGGACAGAGAACACTGAAGCTTTCTTT
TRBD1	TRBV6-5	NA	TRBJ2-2	CASRRDRGPGELFF	TGTGCCAGCAGACGGGACAGGGGGCCCGGGGAGCTGTTTTTT
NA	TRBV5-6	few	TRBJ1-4	CASSLYWRLTTNEKLFF	TGTGCCAGCAGCTTGTACTGGCGGCTTACAACTAATGAAAAACTGTTTTTT
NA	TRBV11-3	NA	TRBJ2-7	CASSRIGGLSYYEQYF	TGTGCCAGCAGCCGCATCGGGGGCCTTAGTTACTACGAGCAGTACTTC
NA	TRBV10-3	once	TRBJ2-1	CAISDGDLHNEQFF	TGTGCCATCAGTGATGGGGACTTGCACAATGAGCAGTTCTTC
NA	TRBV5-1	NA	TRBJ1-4	CASQSGTSPNEKLFF	TGCGCCAGCCAGTCTGGGACCTCCCCTAATGAAAAACTGTTTTTT
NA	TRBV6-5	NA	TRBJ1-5	CASTRSGFQPQHF	TGTGCCAGCACTCGGAGTGGGTTTCAGCCCCAGCATTTT
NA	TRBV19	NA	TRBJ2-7	CASRDGTSYEQYF	TGTGCCAGTAGGGACGGTACCTCCTACGAGCAGTACTTC
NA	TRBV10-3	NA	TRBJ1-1	CAISDPRVPEAFF	TGTGCCATCAGTGACCCCAGGGTACCTGAAGCTTTCTTT
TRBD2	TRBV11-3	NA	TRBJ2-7	CASSLLAGVNEQYF	TGTGCCAGCAGCCTCTTAGCGGGAGTCAACGAGCAGTACTTC
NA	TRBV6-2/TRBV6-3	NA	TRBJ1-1	CASSYAGRTEAFF	TGTGCCAGCAGTTACGCAGGGCGCACTGAAGCTTTCTTT
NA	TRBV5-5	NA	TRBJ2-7	CASSLAFYYEQYF	TGTGCCAGCAGCTTGGCGTTCTACTACGAGCAGTACTTC
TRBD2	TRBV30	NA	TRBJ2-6	CAWTAGGSGANVLTF	TGTGCCTGGACTGCGGGGGGATCTGGGGCCAACGTCCTGACTTTC
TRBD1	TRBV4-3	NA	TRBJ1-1	CASSTGQGDTEAFF	TGCGCCAGCAGCACTGGACAGGGAGACACTGAAGCTTTCTTT
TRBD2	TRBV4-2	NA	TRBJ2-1	CASSQSRLSGGASYNEQFF	TGTGCCAGCAGCCAATCTAGGCTTTCGGGGGGTGCCTCCTACAATGAGCAGTTCTTC
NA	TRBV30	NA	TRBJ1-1	CAWGPTVNTEAFF	TGTGCCTGGGGCCCGACGGTGAACACTGAAGCTTTCTTT
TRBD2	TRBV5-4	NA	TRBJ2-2	CASSLGGGSLAGELFF	TGTGCCAGCAGCTTGGGTGGCGGGAGTTTGGCCGGGGAGCTGTTTTTT